This TCR beta chain was captured in a study of T cell responses to AZD1222 COVID-19 vaccine (dated by TCRdb to the early 2020s). With respect to the entire study: Because spike-specific TCR depth and breadth did not differ between the two schedules, AZD1222 recipients who got a second dose at roughly 4 weeks were pooled with those who got a second dose at roughly 12 weeks. A total of approximately 250 trial participants underwent TCR sequencing, of whom 200 to 220 had received two doses of AZD1222 and about 26 had received two doses of the MenACWY control vaccine. Trial participants were enrolled by age into 18-55, 56-69 and 70-plus year subgroups, with roughly 150, 30 and 60 TCR-sequenced participants respectively.

In light of the paper, this sample's time point label describes: baseline before first vaccination. Samples from vaccinated people were obtained from the UK trials COV001 and COV002, which included a single-blind randomized controlled phase 2/3 trial of AZD1222 (ChAdOx1 nCoV-19) in healthy adults. Trial participant PBMC samples were collected at day 0 and day 28 after the second dose for TCRbeta chain sequencing. What the research found in general, with its limitations: Reportedly, almost half of the unique spike-specific TCRs recognized epitopes lying outside the regions that are mutated in the B.1.351 and B.1.1.7 variants. Because no day 14 peak-response samples were available, repertoires were characterized only after the peak T cell response. The vaccine-associated CD4 TCRs covered the entire spike protein, and the dominant responses fell in regions 160-218 and 743-854. In the small 56-69-year group, the increase in depth fell short of significance, most likely because of low power. Participants were mostly white British, with more females than males. The authors suggested clonal diversity may have been underestimated. After two AZD1222 doses, both the breadth and the depth of spike-specific TCRs were significantly higher than at day 0 and than in MenACWY recipients. Conclusions about previously exposed vaccinees were limited because only five to seven AZD1222 recipients were SARS-CoV-2 seropositive at baseline.

The CDR3 regions of human TCRbeta chains were analyzed by immunosequencing. The source study handled its data this way. Repertoire TCRs were checked for matches against a reference library of SARS-CoV-2-specific TCRs that had been generated using the MIRA antigen-specificity platform. Breadth was defined as the fraction of unique TCRs that were SARS-CoV-2-associated. Depth was defined as the fraction of total T cells that were SARS-CoV-2-associated. Using the MIRA data, every spike-specific TCR was mapped to the spike region that the TCR reacted to and assigned to either a CD4 or a CD8 class. Log10-transformed breadth and depth values were compared by one-way ANOVA with Sidak's multiple comparisons tests. TCRdb re-hosts the immuneACCESS table, in-frame sequences only. Its copies lack some clones; in the studies checked, an unresolved V gene accounts for under half of them, and the cause for the rest is not known. From that table come the V and J calls and clone size; the DNA was used to work out D and trimming. The sample yields more than 85,000 clones; about 87% were counted once. The ten top clones hold less than 3.5% of the sample.

As for this clone: No cognate antigen has been identified for it. No base quality information exists; no much larger clone differs at one position.

Germline trimming: 3 bases from V, 6 bases from J; junction bases outside gene matches: 5. Including cysteine and phenylalanine, the CDR3 has 15 amino acids. The CDR3 DNA has 45 bases and is translated from base 1. In the germline V gene, CDR1 corresponds to SGHRS and CDR2 to YFSETQ. The sequence came from an adult in good health. The input for sequencing was peripheral blood, taken on day 0 of AZD1222 vaccination. The sequence links TRBV5-1 to TRBJ1-6; 8 bases in between match TRBD1. The base sequence is TGCGCCAGCAGCTCGGGACAGGTCTCTAATTCACCCCTCCACTTT. This codes for CASSSGQVSNSPLHF.